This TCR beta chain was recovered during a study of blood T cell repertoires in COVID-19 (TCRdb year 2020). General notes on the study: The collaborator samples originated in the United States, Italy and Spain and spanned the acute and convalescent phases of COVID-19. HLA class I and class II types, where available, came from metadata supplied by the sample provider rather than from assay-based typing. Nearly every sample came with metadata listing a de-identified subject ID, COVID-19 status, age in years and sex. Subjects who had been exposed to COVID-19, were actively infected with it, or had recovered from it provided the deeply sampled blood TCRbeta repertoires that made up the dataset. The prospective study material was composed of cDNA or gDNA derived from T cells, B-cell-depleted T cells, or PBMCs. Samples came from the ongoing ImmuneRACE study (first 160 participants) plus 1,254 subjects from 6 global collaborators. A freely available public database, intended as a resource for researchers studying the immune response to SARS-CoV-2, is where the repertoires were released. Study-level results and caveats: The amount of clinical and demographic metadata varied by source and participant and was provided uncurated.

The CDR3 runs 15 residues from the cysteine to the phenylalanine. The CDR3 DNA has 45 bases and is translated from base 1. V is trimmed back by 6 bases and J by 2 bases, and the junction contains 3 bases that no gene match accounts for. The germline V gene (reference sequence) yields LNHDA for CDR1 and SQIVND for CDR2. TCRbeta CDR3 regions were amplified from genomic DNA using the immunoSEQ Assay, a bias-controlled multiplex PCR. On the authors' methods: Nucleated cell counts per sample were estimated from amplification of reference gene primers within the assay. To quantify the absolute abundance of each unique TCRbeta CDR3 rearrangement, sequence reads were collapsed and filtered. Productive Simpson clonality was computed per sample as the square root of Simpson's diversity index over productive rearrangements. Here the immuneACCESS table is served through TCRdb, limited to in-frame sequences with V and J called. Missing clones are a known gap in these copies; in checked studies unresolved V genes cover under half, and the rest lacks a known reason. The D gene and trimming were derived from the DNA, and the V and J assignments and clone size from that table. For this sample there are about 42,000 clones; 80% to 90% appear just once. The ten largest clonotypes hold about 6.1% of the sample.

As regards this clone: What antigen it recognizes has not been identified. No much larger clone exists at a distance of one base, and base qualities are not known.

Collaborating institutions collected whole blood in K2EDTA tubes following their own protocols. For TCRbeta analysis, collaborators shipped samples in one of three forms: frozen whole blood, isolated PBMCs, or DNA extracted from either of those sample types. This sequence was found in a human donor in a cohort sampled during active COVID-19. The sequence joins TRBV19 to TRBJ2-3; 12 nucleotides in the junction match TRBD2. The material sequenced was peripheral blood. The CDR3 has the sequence CASRTSGGYTDTQYF. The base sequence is TGTGCCAGTAGGACTAGCGGGGGATACACAGATACGCAGTATTTT.